This T cell receptor beta chain was identified in a study of T cell responses to AZD1222 COVID-19 vaccine. Method: immunoSEQ multiplex PCR; TCRdb's copy keeps in-frame clones and lacks some. The repertoire holds about 110,000 clones, with about 89% as singletons. CDR3 length: 12 amino acids. The junction had 4 bases not matched to a gene; V was cut back by 5 bases and J by 8 bases. Germline V gene sequence: CDR1 SNHLY, CDR2 FYNNEI. The chain combines TRBV2 with TRBJ1-2; TRBD1 matches 8 bases. The specimen comprised peripheral blood, sampled on day 0 of AZD1222 vaccination. This TCR was sampled from an adult in good health. CDR3 DNA: TGTGCCAGCAGTCGGGACAGGCGGGGCTACACCTTC. Translation: CASSRDRRGYTF. Complete variable domain (other parts from reference TRBV2 and TRBJ1-2): EPEVTQTPSHQVTQMGQEVILRCVPISNHLYFYWYRQILGQKVEFLVSFYNNEISEKSEIFDDQFSVERPDGSNFTLKIRSTKLEDSAMYFCASSRDRRGYTFGSGTRLTVV.